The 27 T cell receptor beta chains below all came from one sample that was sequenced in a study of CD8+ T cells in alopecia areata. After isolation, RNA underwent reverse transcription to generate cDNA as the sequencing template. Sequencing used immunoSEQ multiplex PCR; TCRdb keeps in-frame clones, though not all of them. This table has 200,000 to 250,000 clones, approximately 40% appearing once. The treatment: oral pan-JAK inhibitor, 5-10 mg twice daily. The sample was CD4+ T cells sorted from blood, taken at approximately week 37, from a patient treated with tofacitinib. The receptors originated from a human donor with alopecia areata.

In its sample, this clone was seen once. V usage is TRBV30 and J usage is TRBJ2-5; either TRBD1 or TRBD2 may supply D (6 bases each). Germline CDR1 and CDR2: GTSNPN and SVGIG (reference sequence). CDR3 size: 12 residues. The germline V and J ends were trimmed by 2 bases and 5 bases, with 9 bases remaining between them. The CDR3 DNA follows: TGTGCCTGGAGTACAGGGAGGGAGACCCAGTACTTC. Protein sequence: CAWSTGRETQYF.

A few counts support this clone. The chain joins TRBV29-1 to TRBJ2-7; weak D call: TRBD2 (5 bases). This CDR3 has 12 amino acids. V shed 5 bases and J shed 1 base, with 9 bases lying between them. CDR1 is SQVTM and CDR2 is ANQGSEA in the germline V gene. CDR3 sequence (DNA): TGCAGCGTTATAGCGCCTTCCTACGAGCAGTACTTC. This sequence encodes CSVIAPSYEQYF.

The CDR3 sequence is CASRNPGGYEQYF. The CDR3 nucleotides read TGTGCAAGTCGGAACCCCGGGGGATACGAGCAGTACTTC. The genes are TRBV6-5 and TRBJ2-7; tentatively, D is TRBD2 (6 bases). The germline gives CDR1 MNHEY, CDR2 SVGAGI. This CDR3 has 13 residues.

The CDR3 DNA reads as TGTGCCTGGAGTGTACAGAGAGTGAGCTTTAGCAATCAGCCCCAGCATTTT. It yields the protein CAWSVQRVSFSNQPQHF. The J gene is TRBJ1-5, the V gene TRBV30; D unresolved. From germline, CDR1 is GTSNPN and CDR2 SVGIG (reference sequence). This CDR3 comprises 17 residues. The germline V and J ends were trimmed by 0 bases and 0 bases, with 15 bases remaining between them.

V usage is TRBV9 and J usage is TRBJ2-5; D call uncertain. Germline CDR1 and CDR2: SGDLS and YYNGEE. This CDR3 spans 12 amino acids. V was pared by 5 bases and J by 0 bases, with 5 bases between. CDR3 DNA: TGTGCCAGCAGTAGATACCAAGAGACCCAGTACTTC. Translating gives CASSRYQETQYF.

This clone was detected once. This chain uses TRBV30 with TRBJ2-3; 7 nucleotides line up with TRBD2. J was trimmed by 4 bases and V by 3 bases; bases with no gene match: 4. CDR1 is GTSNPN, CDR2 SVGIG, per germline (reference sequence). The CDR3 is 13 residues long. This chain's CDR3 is CAWRPGGADTQYF. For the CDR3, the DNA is TGTGCCTGGAGGCCGGGAGGAGCAGATACGCAGTATTTT. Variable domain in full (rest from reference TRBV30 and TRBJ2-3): SQTIHQWPATLVQPVGSPLSLECTVEGTSNPNLYWYRQAAGRGLQLLFYSVGIGQISSEVPQNLSASRPQDRQFILSSKKLLLSDSGFYLCAWRPGGADTQYFGPGTRLTVL.

This CDR3 reads CASSSQGGLDYGYTF. The CDR3, as DNA: TGTGCCAGCAGTTCCCAGGGGGGGCTTGACTATGGCTACACCTTC. The chain recombines TRBV27 with TRBJ1-2, with TRBD1 identical over 7 bases. Germline assignment: CDR1 MNHEY and CDR2 SMNVEV (reference sequence). This CDR3 has 15 residues. With V trimmed by 4 bases and J by 3 bases, 8 bases remained unmatched.

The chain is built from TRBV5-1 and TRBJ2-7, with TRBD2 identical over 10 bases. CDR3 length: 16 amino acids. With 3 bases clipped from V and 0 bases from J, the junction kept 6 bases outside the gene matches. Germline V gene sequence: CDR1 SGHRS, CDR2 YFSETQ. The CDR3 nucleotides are TGCGCCAGCAGCTATGGCTCTAGCGGGAGCTCCTACGAGCAGTACTTC. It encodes CASSYGSSGSSYEQYF.

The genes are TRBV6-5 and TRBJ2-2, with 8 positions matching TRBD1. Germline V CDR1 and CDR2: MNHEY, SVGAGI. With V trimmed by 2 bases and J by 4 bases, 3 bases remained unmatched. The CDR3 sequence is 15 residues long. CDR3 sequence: CASSYGTGSTGELFF. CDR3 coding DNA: TGTGCCAGCAGTTACGGGACAGGATCCACCGGGGAGCTGTTTTTT.

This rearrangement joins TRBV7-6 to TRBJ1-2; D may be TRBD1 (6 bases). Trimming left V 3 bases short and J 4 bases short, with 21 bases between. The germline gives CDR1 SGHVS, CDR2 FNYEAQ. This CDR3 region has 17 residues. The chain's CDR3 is CASSLQPPGQPFYGYTF. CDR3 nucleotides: TGTGCCAGCAGCTTGCAGCCACCGGGACAACCTTTCTATGGCTACACCTTC.

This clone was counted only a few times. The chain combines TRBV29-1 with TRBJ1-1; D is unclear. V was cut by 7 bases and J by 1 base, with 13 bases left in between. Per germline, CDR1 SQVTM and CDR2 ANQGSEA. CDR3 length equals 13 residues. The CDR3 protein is CSGADDKNTEAFF. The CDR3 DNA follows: TGCAGCGGTGCGGACGATAAGAACACTGAAGCTTTCTTT. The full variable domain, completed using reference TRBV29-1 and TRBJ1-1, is SAVISQKPSRDICQRGTSLTIQCQVDSQVTMMFWYRQQPGQSLTLIATANQGSEATYESGFVIDKFPISRPNLTFSTLTVSNMSPEDSSIYLCSGADDKNTEAFFGQGTRLTVV.

CDR3 in DNA: TGTGCCTGGAGTTTATTCGGGAGGACTTTGAACTATGGCTACACCTTC. Its protein is CAWSLFGRTLNYGYTF. V is TRBV30 and J is TRBJ1-2; D ambiguous. Between the trimmed V and J ends, which lost 2 bases and 2 bases, there was a span of 18 bases. Germline V gene sequence: CDR1 GTSNPN, CDR2 SVGIG (reference sequence). The CDR3 contains 16 residues. Supplemented by reference TRBV30 and TRBJ1-2, the full variable domain reads SQTIHQWPATLVQPVGSPLSLECTVEGTSNPNLYWYRQAAGRGLQLLFYSVGIGQISSEVPQNLSASRPQDRQFILSSKKLLLSDSGFYLCAWSLFGRTLNYGYTFGSGTRLTVV.

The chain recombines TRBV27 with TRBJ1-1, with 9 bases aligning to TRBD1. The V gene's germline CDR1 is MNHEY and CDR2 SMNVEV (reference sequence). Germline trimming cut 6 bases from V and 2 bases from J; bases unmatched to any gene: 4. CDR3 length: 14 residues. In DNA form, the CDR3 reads TGTGCCAGCAGCTCTACAGGGGGCAACACTGAAGCTTTCTTT. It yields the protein CASSSTGGNTEAFF.

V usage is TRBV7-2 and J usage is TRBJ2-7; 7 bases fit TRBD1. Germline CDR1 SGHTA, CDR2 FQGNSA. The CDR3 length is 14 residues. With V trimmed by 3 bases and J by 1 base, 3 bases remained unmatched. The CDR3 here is CASSFRQGSYEQYF. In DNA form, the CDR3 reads TGTGCCAGCAGCTTCCGACAGGGTTCCTACGAGCAGTACTTC.

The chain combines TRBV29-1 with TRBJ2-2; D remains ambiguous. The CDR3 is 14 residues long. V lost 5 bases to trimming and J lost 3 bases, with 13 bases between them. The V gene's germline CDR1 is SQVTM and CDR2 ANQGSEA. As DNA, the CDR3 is TGCAGCGTTCTCTTGGGGTCCTACACCGGGGAGCTGTTTTTT. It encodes CSVLLGSYTGELFF.

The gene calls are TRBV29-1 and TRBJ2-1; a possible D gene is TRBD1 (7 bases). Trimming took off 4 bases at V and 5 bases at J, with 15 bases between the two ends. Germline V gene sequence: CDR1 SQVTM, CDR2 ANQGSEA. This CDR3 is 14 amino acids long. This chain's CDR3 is CSVGGGGMDNEQFF. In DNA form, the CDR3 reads TGCAGCGTTGGAGGAGGGGGCATGGACAATGAGCAGTTCTTC.

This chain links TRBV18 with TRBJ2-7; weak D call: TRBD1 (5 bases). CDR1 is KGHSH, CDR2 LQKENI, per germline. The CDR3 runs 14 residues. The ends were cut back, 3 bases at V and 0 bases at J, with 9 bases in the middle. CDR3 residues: CASSPSQGSYEQYF. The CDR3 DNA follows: TGTGCCAGCTCACCGTCCCAGGGCTCCTACGAGCAGTACTTC.

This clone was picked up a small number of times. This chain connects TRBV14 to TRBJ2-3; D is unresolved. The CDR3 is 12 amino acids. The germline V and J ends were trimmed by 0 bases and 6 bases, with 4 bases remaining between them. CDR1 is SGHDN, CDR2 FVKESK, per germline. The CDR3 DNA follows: TGTGCCAGCAGCCAAGACTCCGATACGCAGTATTTT. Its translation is CASSQDSDTQYF.

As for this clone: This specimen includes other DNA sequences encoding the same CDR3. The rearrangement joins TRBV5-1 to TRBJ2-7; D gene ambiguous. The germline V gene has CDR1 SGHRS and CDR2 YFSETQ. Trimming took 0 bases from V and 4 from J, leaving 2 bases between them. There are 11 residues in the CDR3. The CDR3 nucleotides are TGCGCCAGCAGCTTGGATTACGAGCAGTACTTC. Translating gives CASSLDYEQYF. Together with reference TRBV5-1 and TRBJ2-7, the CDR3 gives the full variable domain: KAGVTQTPRYLIKTRGQQVTLSCSPISGHRSVSWYQQTPGQGLQFLFEYFSETQRNKGNFPGRFSGRQFSNSRSEMNVSTLELGDSALYLCASSLDYEQYFGPGTRLTVT.

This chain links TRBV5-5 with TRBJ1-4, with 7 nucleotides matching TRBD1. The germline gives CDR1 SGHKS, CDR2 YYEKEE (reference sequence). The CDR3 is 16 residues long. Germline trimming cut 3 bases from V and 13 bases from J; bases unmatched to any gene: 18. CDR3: CASSSIPGDSRYGLFF. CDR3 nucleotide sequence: TGTGCCAGCAGCTCGATCCCCGGGGACAGCCGATATGGACTGTTTTTT.

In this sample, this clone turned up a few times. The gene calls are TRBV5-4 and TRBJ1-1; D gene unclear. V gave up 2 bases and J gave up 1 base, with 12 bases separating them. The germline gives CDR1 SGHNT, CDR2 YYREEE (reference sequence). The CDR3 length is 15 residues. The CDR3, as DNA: TGTGCCAGCAGCTTTAGGACGAACACGAACACTGAAGCTTTCTTT. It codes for CASSFRTNTNTEAFF.

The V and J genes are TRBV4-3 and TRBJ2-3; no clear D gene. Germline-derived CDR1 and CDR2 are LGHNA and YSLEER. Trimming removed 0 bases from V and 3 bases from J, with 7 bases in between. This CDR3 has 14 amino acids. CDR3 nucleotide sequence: TGCGCCAGCAGCCAAGATCACGGAACAGATACGCAGTATTTT. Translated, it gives CASSQDHGTDTQYF.

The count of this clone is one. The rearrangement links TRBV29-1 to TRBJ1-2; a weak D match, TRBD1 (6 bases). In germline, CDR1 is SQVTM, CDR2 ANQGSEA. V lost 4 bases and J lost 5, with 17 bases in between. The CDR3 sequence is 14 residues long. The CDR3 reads CSVGNQGTRYGYTF. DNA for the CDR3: TGCAGCGTTGGAAACCAGGGGACGCGGTATGGCTACACCTTC.

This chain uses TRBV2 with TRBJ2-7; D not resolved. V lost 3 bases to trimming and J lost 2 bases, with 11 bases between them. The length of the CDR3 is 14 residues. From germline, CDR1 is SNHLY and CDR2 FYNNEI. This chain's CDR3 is CASSDGPTPYEQYF. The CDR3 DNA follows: TGTGCCAGCAGTGATGGTCCTACTCCCTACGAGCAGTACTTC.

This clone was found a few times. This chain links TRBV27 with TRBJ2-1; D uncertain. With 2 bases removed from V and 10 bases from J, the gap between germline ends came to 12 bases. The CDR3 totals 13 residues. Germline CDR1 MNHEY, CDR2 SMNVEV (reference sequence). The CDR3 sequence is CASSLERGGEQFF. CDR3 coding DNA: TGTGCCAGCAGTTTAGAACGAGGTGGCGAGCAGTTCTTC.

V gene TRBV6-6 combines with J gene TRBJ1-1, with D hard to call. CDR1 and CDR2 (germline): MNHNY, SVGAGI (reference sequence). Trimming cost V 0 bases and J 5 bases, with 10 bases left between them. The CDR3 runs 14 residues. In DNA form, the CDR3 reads TGTGCCAGCAGTTACTCTTCGGGGATGACTGAAGCTTTCTTT. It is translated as CASSYSSGMTEAFF.

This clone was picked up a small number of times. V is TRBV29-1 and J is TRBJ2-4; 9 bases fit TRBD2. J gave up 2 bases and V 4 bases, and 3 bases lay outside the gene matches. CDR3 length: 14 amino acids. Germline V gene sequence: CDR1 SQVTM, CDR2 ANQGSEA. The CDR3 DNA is TGCAGCGTTGCTAGCGGGACGACCAAAAACATTCAGTACTTC. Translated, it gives CSVASGTTKNIQYF.